This TCR beta chain was recovered during a study of blood T cells in healthy people across ages. Study-level results: The study found TCR beta diversity correlated strongly with naive T cell percentage.

PCR was performed a second time for roughly 7 to 11 cycles using a sample-barcoded 5' primer and a J-beta primer mix. Each cDNA was tagged by a template-switch adaptor containing 12 random nucleotides. Researchers report that each sample yielded at least 2.5 million CDR3-containing paired-end reads. TCRdb reanalysed the 5' RACE reads using MiXCR and keeps one entry per CDR3 protein. The data hold some 900,000 distinct CDR3 sequences, with under 35% observed a single time. There were healthy Caucasian individuals from Russia, aged about 6 to 100, serving as donors. Trimming removed 2 bases at V and 6 bases at J, with 13 bases between. The CDR3 consists of 14 residues. The germline CDR1 and CDR2 sequences are SGHTA and FQGNSA. This clonotype was observed at least ten times. Its target is unknown.

The gene calls are TRBV7-2 and TRBJ2-5; no clear D. Sequences were obtained from blood. The clonotype originates from a woman at least 80 years old in good health. CDR3 DNA sequence: TGTGCCAGCAGCTTAAATCATCTGGCCCAGACCCAGTACTTC. Translated: CASSLNHLAQTQYF.